A single T cell receptor beta chain is shown here with its context. This clone occurred once. Its antigen is currently not known. The input lacks base qualities; no much larger clone sits a single base away. Compared with germline, V lacks 2 bases and J lacks 4 bases; bases without a gene match: 3. For CDR1 and CDR2, the germline V gene lists MNHNS and SASEGT. From the cysteine up to the phenylalanine, the CDR3 has a length of 15 residues. Only the CDR3 region is kept as DNA, spanning 45 bases read in frame from base 1. The cohort comprised 30 or so patients with locally advanced or metastatic urothelial carcinoma treated at Memorial Sloan Kettering on a trial protocol. Peripheral blood mononuclear cells were collected from each patient pretreatment and during treatment, giving between 1 and 8 total time points per patient. The Qiagen DNeasy Blood extraction kit was used to purify genomic DNA from total PBMCs and tumor samples. PBMCs were collected pretreatment and during treatment, and were isolated and stored as previously described.

Each PCR received spiked-in synthetic TCR analog templates so that absolute template abundance could be estimated from read counts. TCRbeta CDR3 regions were amplified from genomic DNA with bias-controlled V and J gene primers using the immunoSEQ assay. Sequencing of rearranged TCRbeta segments was performed at approximately 20X coverage. As for how the authors treated the data: Sequencing errors were corrected by clustering and CDR3s were annotated against IMGT to assign V, D and J genes. Downstream analyses used only productive TCRbeta rearrangements and left out out-of-frame or stop-codon sequences. To compute clonality, Shannon entropy was normalized by the log of the number of unique productive sequences and then subtracted from one. Clones differing between time points or between blood and tumor were identified by Fisher's exact test with Benjamini-Hochberg correction at adjusted p below 0.01. As stored in TCRdb, this immuneACCESS dataset retains in-frame rearrangements with V and J assigned. A fraction of the clones does not appear; measured against another copy, unresolved V genes explain less than half of the discrepancy, and the remainder lacks a known reason. The DNA was the basis for D and trimming; V, J and clone size are from that table. For this sample the table gives approximately 14,000 clones, of which roughly 88% were detected only once. The ten top clones hold approximately 14% of the sample.

This entry belongs to a study of PD-L1 blockade in urothelial cancer (dated by TCRdb to 2017 to 2019). General notes on the study: Therapy was started at some point between 2014 and 2016 for all patients, and atezolizumab 1,200 mg was administered intravenously every 3 weeks. About nine tenths of the roughly 29 patients were identified as males with urothelial cancer of bladder origin, and a prior smoking history was reported by 18 of 29 patients. TCR sequencing covered pretreatment tumor samples and matched, serially collected peripheral blood taken before and after atezolizumab treatment. Blood samples yielded a median of about 150,000 T cells and more than 80,000 unique TCRs, with median clonality 0.080. Twenty-nine patients had pretreatment blood TCR-seq, some 24 had at least one posttreatment blood collection, and some 24 had tumor TCR-seq. In the same patients who had TCR sequencing, pretreatment tumors also underwent whole exome sequencing and RNA sequencing. Durable clinical benefit was defined as progression-free survival longer than 6 months, and TCR features were also tested against progression-free and overall survival. Eight to ten patients achieved durable clinical benefit and roughly 20 did not. Blood samples were analyzed at two time points: 3 weeks after treatment start (second dose) and 6 weeks after treatment start. An ECOG performance status of 0 or 1 was recorded for the patients, and 0 to 3 prior chemotherapy regimens had been received by the patients. An exploratory multi-omic analysis was conducted of the somatic, immune and clinical correlates of response to PD-L1 blockade with atezolizumab in urothelial cancer.

Summary of the overall study and its limitations: A pretreatment peripheral blood TCR clonality below the median was linked to improved progression-free and overall survival. Patients with durable benefit showed greater expansion of tumor-associated TCR clones in peripheral blood 3 weeks after starting treatment (n = 22, p = 0.022). Small sample size (n ≈ 29) and many exploratory analyses mean the results are intended to be hypothesis-generating.

The chain employs TRBV6-1 and TRBJ2-3; 10 central bases correspond to TRBD1. Here the sequenced sample was PBMCs, taken around atezolizumab (anti-PD-L1) treatment. This clonotype originated in a man aged 65 to 85 with urothelial cancer. The CDR3: CASSEQGQGSDTQYF. Here is the DNA: TGTGCCAGCAGTGAACAGGGACAGGGGTCAGATACGCAGTATTTT.